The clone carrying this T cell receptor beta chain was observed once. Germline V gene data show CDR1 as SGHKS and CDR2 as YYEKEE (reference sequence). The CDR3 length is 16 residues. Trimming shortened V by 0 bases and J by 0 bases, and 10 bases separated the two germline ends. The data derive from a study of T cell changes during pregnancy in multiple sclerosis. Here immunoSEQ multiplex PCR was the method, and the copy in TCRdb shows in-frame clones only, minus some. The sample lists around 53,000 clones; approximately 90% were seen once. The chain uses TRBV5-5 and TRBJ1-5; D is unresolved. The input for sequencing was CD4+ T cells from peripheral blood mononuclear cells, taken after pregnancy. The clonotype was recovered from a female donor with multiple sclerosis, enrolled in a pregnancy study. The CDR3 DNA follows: TGTGCCAGCAGCTTGGTCAACACAGATAGCAATCAGCCCCAGCATTTT. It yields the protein CASSLVNTDSNQPQHF.